The 13 T cell receptor beta chains in this list originate from one sample, sequenced in a study of OX40 agonist ivuxolimab in advanced cancers. Clones were sequenced by immunoSEQ multiplex PCR, and TCRdb holds only the in-frame ones, with some missing. In the table there are approximately 87,000 clones, around 91% of which are singletons. Sequencing was performed on CD4+ or CD8+ T cells sorted from blood, taken in a trial of the OX40 agonist ivuxolimab. The source of these receptors is an adult with an advanced solid tumor such as melanoma, head and neck, liver or kidney cancer.

This clone was picked up one time. V usage is TRBV7-3 and J usage is TRBJ2-1; 12 bases map to TRBD2. V trimming: 5 bases; J trimming: 6 bases; junction bases outside the gene matches: 5. Germline V gene data show CDR1 as SGHTA and CDR2 as FQGTGA. The CDR3 is 15 amino acids. The CDR3 is CASSPGTSGSNEQFF. CDR3 DNA sequence: TGTGCCAGCAGCCCCGGGACTAGCGGGTCCAATGAGCAGTTCTTC.

This clone was found once. The chain is built from TRBV19 and TRBJ1-2, with D unclear. CDR1 LNHDA and CDR2 SQIVND come from the germline V gene (reference sequence). CDR3 length: 14 amino acids. V dropped 1 base and J dropped 4 bases, with 10 bases sitting between them. Here the CDR3 DNA reads TGTGCCAGTAGTATAGGACCGACGTCCTATGGCTACACCTTC. It specifies CASSIGPTSYGYTF.

The V call is TRBV30, the J call TRBJ2-3, with D possibly being TRBD2 (6 bases). The germline gives CDR1 GTSNPN, CDR2 SVGIG (reference sequence). The CDR3 sequence is 15 residues long. Trimming removed 0 bases from V and 0 bases from J, with 10 bases in between. The CDR3 nucleotides read TGTGCCTGGAGTGTTAGCGGTCATAGCACAGATACGCAGTATTTT. Translating it yields CAWSVSGHSTDTQYF.

In DNA form, the CDR3 reads TGTGCCAGCAGCCCCGAATCGGGCAGACAGCAGTACTTC. It codes for CASSPESGRQQYF. V usage is TRBV7-2 and J usage is TRBJ2-7; D uncertain. Per germline, CDR1 SGHTA and CDR2 FQGNSA. Deletions cut 5 bases from V and 8 bases from J, with 16 bases between. This CDR3 is built from 13 residues.

The gene calls are TRBV6-6 and TRBJ1-1; no reliable D call. The V gene lost 5 bases and the J gene lost 1 base, with 11 bases spanning the gap. This CDR3 region has 14 residues. Germline CDR1 and CDR2: MNHNY and SVGAGI (reference sequence). CDR3 DNA: TGTGCCAGCAGTCCTCGGTCATCGAACACTGAAGCTTTCTTT. Residues: CASSPRSSNTEAFF.

CDR3 loop: CASSSKGTWGTDTQYF. The CDR3 bases are TGTGCCAGCAGCTCTAAGGGGACTTGGGGCACAGATACGCAGTATTTT. V usage is TRBV21-1 and J usage is TRBJ2-3; the table's D call of TRBD2 was not tested on the DNA. TRBV21-1 is marked as a pseudogene. The CDR3 covers 16 residues.

V usage is TRBV27 and J usage is TRBJ1-1, with D unresolved. V gave up 6 bases and J gave up 1 base, with 15 bases separating them. The CDR3 is made up of 15 amino acids. In germline, CDR1 is MNHEY, CDR2 SMNVEV (reference sequence). The CDR3 nucleotides read TGTGCCAGCAGATACAGCATCCTCCCGAACACTGAAGCTTTCTTT. Protein sequence: CASRYSILPNTEAFF.

V usage is TRBV4-3 and J usage is TRBJ1-5; D is uncertain. V shed 0 bases and J shed 9 bases, with 12 bases lying between them. The CDR3 has 14 amino acids. CDR1 is LGHNA, CDR2 YSLEER, per germline. CDR3 DNA sequence: TGCGCCAGCAGCCAAGATTCGGGGTTTGGGCCCCAGCATTTT. Its protein is CASSQDSGFGPQHF.

The chain employs TRBV7-2 and TRBJ1-5; the D is unclear. Germline V CDR1 and CDR2: SGHTA, FQGNSA. The CDR3 has 15 residues. V was trimmed by 5 bases and J by 0 bases, leaving 11 bases between them. The CDR3, as DNA: TGTGCCAGCAGCCCGCTGGGAGTTAGCAATCAGCCCCAGCATTTT. It is translated as CASSPLGVSNQPQHF.

This clone has only one observation. The V and J genes are TRBV7-2 and TRBJ1-5; unclear D gene. Germline CDR1 and CDR2: SGHTA and FQGNSA. The V gene lost 0 bases and the J gene lost 0 bases, with 6 bases spanning the gap. This CDR3 is 15 amino acids long. The CDR3 protein is CASSLARISNQPQHF. The CDR3 region has the DNA TGTGCCAGCAGCTTAGCGAGGATTAGCAATCAGCCCCAGCATTTT.

The chain combines TRBV15 with TRBJ1-4; D is uncertain. The CDR3 has 13 amino acids. V lost 0 bases and J lost 7, with 6 bases in between. CDR1 and CDR2 from the germline V gene are LNHNV and YYDKDF (reference sequence). CDR3 amino acids: CATSREVGEKLFF. The CDR3 coding sequence is TGTGCCACCAGCAGAGAAGTAGGTGAAAAACTGTTTTTT.

The chain has TRBV20-1 and TRBJ2-1; a weak D match, TRBD2 (6 bases). V was cut by 3 bases and J by 10 bases, with 10 bases left in between. The CDR3 is 11 residues long. CDR1 and CDR2 from the germline V gene are DFQATT and SNEGSKA (reference sequence). This chain's CDR3 is CSASGSKEQFF. The DNA of the CDR3 is TGCAGTGCTAGCGGGAGTAAAGAGCAGTTCTTC.

The V and J genes are TRBV6-1 and TRBJ2-7; unclear D gene. Germline V CDR1 and CDR2: MNHNS, SASEGT. The CDR3 runs 14 residues. Between the trimmed V and J ends, which lost 2 bases and 2 bases, there was a span of 10 bases. CDR3 DNA: TGTGCCAGCAGTGAATTCCCCATGGCCTACGAGCAGTACTTC. Its translation is CASSEFPMAYEQYF.